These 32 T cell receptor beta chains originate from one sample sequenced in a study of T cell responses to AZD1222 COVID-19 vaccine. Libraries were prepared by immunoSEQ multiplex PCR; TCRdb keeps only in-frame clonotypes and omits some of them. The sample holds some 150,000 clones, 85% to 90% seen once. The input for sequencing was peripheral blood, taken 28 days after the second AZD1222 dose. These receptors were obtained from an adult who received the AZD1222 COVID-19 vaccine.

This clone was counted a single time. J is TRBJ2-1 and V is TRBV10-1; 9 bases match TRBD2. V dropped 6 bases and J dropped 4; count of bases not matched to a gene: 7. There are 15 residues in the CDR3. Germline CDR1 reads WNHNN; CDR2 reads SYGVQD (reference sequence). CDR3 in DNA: TGCGCCAGCAGCCTTTCTAGCGGGGCATACAATGAGCAGTTCTTC. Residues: CASSLSSGAYNEQFF.

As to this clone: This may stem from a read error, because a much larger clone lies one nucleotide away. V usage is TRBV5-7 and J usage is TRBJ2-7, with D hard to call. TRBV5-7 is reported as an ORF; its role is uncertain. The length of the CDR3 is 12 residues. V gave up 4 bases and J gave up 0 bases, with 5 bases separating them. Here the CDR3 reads CASSHSSYEQYF. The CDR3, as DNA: TGTGCCAGCAGCCATAGCTCCTACGAGCAGTACTTC.

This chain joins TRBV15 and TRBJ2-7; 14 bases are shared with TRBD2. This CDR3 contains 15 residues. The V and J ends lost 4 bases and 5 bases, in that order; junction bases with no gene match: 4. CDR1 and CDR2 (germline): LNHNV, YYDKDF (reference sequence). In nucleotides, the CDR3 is TGTGCCACCAGCAAACCGGGACTAGCGGGAGACGAGCAGTACTTC. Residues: CATSKPGLAGDEQYF.

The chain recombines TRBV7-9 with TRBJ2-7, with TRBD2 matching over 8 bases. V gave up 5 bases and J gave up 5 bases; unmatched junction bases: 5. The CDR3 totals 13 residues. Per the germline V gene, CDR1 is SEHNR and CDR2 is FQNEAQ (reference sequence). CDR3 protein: CASSRGGRNEQYF. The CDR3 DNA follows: TGTGCCAGCAGCCGGGGGGGCCGGAACGAGCAGTACTTC.

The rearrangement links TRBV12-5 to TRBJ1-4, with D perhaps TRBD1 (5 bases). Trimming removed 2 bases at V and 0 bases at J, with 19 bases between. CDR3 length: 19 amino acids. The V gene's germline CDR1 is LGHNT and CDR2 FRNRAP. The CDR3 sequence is CASGLIPGLKDATNEKLFF. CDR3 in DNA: TGTGCTAGTGGTTTGATTCCGGGACTGAAAGACGCAACTAATGAAAAACTGTTTTTT.

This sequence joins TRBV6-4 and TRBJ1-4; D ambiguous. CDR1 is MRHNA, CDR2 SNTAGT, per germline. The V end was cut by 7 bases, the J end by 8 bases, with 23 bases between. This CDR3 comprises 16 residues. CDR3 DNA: TGTGCCAGCAAACCCCTCCTCCGGGGTAGGTTCGAAAAACTGTTTTTT. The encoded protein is CASKPLLRGRFEKLFF.

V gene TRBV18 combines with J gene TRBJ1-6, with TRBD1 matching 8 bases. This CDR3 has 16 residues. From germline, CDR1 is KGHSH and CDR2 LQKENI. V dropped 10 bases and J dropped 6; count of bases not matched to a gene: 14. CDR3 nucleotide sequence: TGTGCCACCGCACCCCAGGGGGCAGGTTCTAATTCACCCCTCCACTTT. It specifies CATAPQGAGSNSPLHF.

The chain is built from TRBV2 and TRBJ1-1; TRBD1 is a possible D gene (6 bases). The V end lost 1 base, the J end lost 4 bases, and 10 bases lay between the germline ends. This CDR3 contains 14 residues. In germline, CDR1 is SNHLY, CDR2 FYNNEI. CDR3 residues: CASSEEEGVTEAFF. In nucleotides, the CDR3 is TGTGCCAGCAGTGAAGAGGAGGGGGTCACTGAAGCTTTCTTT.

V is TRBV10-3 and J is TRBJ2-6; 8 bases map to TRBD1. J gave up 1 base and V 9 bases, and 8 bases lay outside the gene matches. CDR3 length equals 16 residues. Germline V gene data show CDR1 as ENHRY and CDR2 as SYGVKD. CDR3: CAIQDRVLSGANVLTF. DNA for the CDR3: TGTGCCATACAGGACAGGGTTTTGTCTGGGGCCAACGTCCTGACTTTC.

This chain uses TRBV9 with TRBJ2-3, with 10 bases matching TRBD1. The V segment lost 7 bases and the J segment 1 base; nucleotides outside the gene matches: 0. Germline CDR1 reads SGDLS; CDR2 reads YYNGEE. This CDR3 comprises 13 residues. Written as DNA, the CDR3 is TGTGCCAGCGGACAGGGGGGCACAGATACGCAGTATTTT. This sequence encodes CASGQGGTDTQYF.

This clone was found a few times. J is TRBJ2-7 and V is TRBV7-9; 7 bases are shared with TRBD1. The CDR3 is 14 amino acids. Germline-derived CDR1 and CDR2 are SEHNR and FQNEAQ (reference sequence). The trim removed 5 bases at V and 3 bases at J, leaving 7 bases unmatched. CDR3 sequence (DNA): TGTGCCAGCAGCCGAGGGACAGCCTTCTACGAGCAGTACTTC. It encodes CASSRGTAFYEQYF.

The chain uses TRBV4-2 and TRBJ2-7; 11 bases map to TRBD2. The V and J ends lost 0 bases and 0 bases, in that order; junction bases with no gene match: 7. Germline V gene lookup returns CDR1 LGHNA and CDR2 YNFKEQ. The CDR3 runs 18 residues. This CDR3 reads CASSQDPPSGGFSYEQYF. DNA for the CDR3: TGTGCCAGCAGCCAAGATCCCCCTAGCGGGGGGTTCTCCTACGAGCAGTACTTC.

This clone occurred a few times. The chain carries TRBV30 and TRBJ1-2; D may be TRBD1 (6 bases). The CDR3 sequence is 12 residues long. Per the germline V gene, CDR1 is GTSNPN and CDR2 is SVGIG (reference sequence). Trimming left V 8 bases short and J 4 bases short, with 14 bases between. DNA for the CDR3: TGTGCCGCTCTAGGGGGAGGCTATGGCTACACCTTC. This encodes CAALGGGYGYTF.

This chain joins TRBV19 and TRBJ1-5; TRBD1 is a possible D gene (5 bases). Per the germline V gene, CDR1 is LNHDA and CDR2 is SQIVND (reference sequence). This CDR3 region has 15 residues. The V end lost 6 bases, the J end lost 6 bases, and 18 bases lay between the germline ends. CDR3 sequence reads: CASRGGYGASQPQHF. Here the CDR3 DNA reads TGTGCCAGTAGGGGGGGGTACGGGGCAAGTCAGCCCCAGCATTTT.

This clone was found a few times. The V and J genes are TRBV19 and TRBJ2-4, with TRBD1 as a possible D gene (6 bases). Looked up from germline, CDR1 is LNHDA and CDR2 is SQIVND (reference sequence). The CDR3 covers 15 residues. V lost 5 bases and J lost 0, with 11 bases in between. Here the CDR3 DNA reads TGTGCCAGTAGTCACCCAGGGGAAGCCAAAAACATTCAGTACTTC. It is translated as CASSHPGEAKNIQYF.

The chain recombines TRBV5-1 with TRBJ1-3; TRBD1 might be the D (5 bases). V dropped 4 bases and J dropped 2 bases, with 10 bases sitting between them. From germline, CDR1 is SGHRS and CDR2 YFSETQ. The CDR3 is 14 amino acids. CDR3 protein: CASSDQGPGNTIYF. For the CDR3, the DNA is TGCGCCAGCAGCGACCAGGGTCCTGGAAACACCATATATTTT.

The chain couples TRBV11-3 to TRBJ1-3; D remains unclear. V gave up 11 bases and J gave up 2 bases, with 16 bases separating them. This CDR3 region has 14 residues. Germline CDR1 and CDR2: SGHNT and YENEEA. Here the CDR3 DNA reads TGTGCCGGACTACAGCAGGTCCCTGGAAACACCATATATTTT. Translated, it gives CAGLQQVPGNTIYF.

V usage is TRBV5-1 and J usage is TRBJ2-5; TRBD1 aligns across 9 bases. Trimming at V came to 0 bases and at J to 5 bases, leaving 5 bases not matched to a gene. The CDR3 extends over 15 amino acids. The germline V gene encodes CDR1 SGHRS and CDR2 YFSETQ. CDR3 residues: CASSLEDRGRETQYF. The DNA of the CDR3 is TGCGCCAGCAGCTTGGAGGACAGGGGCCGGGAGACCCAGTACTTC.

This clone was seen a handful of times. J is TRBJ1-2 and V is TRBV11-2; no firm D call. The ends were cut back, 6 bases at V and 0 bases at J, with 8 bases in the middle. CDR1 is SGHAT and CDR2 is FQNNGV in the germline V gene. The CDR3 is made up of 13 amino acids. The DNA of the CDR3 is TGTGCCAGCAGTCCTACAGCTAACTATGGCTACACCTTC. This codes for CASSPTANYGYTF.

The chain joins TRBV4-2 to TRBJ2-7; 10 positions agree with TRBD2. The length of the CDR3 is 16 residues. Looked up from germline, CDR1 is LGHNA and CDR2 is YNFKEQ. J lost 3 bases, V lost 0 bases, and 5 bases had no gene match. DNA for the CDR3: TGTGCCAGCAGCCAAGAGGCAGCGGGAGGGGTCTACGAGCAGTACTTC. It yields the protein CASSQEAAGGVYEQYF.

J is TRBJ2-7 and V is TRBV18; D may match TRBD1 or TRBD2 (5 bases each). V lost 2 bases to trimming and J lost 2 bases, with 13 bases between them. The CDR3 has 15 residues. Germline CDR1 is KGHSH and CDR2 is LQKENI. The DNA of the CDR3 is TGTGCCAGCTCACCATCTACGGGGCCCCCCTACGAGCAGTACTTC. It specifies CASSPSTGPPYEQYF.

The CDR3, as DNA: TGTGCCAGCAGTTTATTGGGTATACGCCCCTCCACTGAAGCTTTCTTT. It codes for CASSLLGIRPSTEAFF. This chain connects TRBV28 to TRBJ1-1; no clear D gene. The CDR3 runs to 16 residues. CDR1 MDHEN and CDR2 SYDVKM come from the germline V gene. V was clipped by 1 base and J by 4 bases, with 16 bases between them. Supplemented by reference TRBV28 and TRBJ1-1, the full variable domain reads DVKVTQSSRYLVKRTGEKVFLECVQDMDHENMFWYRQDPGLGLRLIYFSYDVKMKEKGDIPEGYSVSREKKERFSLILESASTNQTSMYLCASSLLGIRPSTEAFFGQGTRLTVV.

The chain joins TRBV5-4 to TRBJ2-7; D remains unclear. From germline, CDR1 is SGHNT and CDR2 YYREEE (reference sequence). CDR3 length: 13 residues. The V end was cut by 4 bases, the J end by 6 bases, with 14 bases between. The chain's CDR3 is CASSPWTASEQYF. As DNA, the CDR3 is TGTGCCAGCAGCCCCTGGACGGCCTCCGAGCAGTACTTC.

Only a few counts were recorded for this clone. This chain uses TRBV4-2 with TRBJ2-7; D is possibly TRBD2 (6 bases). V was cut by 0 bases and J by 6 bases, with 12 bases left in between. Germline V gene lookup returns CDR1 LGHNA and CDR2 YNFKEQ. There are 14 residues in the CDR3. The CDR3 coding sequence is TGTGCCAGCAGCCAAGATCACGGGGGAGGCGAGCAGTACTTC. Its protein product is CASSQDHGGGEQYF.

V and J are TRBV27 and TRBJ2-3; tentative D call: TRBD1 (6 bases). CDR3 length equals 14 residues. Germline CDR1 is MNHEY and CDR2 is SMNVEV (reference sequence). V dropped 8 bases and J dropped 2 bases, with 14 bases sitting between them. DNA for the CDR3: TGTGCCAGCGGGCAGGACAGAGCCACAGATACGCAGTATTTT. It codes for CASGQDRATDTQYF.

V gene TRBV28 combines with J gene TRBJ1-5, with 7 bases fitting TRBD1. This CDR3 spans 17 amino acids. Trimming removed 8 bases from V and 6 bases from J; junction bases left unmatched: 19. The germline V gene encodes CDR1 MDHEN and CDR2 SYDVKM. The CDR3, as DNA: TGTGCCAGCCATCCAAAGCCCGGCCAGGGGGTTGGTCAGCCCCAGCATTTT. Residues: CASHPKPGQGVGQPQHF.

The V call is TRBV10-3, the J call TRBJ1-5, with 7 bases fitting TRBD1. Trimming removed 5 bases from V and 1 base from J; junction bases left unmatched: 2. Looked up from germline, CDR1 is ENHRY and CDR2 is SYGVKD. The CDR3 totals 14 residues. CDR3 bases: TGTGCCATCAGTAAGGGACAGAGCAATCAGCCCCAGCATTTT. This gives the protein CAISKGQSNQPQHF.

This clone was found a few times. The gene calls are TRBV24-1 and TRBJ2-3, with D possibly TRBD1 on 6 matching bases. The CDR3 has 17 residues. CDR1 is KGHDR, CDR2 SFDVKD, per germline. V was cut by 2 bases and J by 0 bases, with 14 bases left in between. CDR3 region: CATSDSARGTSTDTQYF. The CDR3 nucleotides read TGTGCCACCAGTGATTCGGCCAGGGGAACTAGCACAGATACGCAGTATTTT.

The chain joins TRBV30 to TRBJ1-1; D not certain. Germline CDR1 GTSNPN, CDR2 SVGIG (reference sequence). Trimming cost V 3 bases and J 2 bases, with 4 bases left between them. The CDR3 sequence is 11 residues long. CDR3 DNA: TGTGCCTGGAGAGATAACACTGAAGCTTTCTTT. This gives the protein CAWRDNTEAFF.

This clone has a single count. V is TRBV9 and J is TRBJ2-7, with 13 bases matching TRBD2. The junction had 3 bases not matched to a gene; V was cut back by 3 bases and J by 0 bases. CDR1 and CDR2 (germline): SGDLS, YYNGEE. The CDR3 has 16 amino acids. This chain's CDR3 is CASSAGLAGASYEQYF. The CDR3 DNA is TGTGCCAGCAGCGCTGGACTAGCGGGAGCCTCCTACGAGCAGTACTTC.

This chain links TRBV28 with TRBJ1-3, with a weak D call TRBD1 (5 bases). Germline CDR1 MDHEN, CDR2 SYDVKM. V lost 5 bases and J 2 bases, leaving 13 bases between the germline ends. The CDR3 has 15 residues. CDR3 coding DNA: TGTGCCAGCAGTGGCGGGACGGCCCCTGGAAACACCATATATTTT. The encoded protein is CASSGGTAPGNTIYF.

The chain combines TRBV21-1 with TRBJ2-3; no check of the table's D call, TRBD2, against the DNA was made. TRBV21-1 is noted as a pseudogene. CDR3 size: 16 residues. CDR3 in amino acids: CASSSGREGVPDTQYF. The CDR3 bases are TGTGCCAGCAGCAGCGGGAGGGAAGGAGTCCCAGATACGCAGTATTTT.